This T cell receptor beta chain came from a study of blood T cells in healthy people across ages. There are many counts of this clonotype. J gave up 1 base and V 0 bases, and 4 bases lay outside the gene matches. Germline V gives CDR1 LGHNA, CDR2 YSLEER. The CDR3 contains 16 residues. Staff drew ten milliliters of peripheral blood from each donor. Each sample yielded at least 5 micrograms of PBMC total RNA. A second PCR of about 7 to 12 cycles used a sample-barcoded 5' primer and a J-beta primer mix. A tag from a template-switch adaptor with 12 random nucleotides marked each cDNA molecule. TCRdb independently ran MiXCR on the 5' RACE reads; one entry per CDR3 protein. This sample yields hundreds of thousands of distinct CDR3 sequences, of which 40% to 45% are seen a single time; 30% belongs to the top ten.

The material sequenced was blood. This receptor was obtained from an elderly man in good health. The chain carries TRBV4-3 and TRBJ2-5; 8 bases are a match to TRBD1. Written as DNA, the CDR3 is TGCGCCAGCAGCCAAGACAGGGGGCGTCTCCAAGAGACCCAGTACTTC. This encodes CASSQDRGRLQETQYF.